A selection of T cell receptor beta chains follows, all from one sample in a study of blood T cell repertoires in COVID-19. Measured with immunoSEQ multiplex PCR; TCRdb has only the in-frame clones, and not every one. The table has a few hundred thousand clones, roughly 84% seen once. Sample: peripheral blood. These receptor sequences come from a woman under 30 with acute or convalescent COVID-19. CDR3s include the opening cysteine and the closing phenylalanine or tryptophan. The D gene is left open where the match is weak. Rows may omit the clone size; those that give it use once, few, many or a size class.

V gene,J gene,clone size,D gene,CDR3 protein,CDR3 DNA
TRBV5-6,TRBJ2-1,NA,NA,CASSPGQTSYNEQFF,TGTGCCAGCAGCCCCGGACAGACCTCCTACAATGAGCAGTTCTTC
TRBV12-3/TRBV12-4,TRBJ1-5,NA,NA,CASSFGGEQPQHF,TGTGCCAGCAGTTTTGGAGGGGAACAGCCCCAGCATTTT
TRBV19,TRBJ2-1,NA,TRBD2,CASSRLAGDGEQFF,TGTGCCAGTAGTCGGCTAGCGGGAGACGGTGAGCAGTTCTTC
TRBV6-2/TRBV6-3,TRBJ2-2,NA,TRBD2,CASSPGDYRYKGTGELFF,TGTGCCAGCAGTCCGGGGGACTACAGGTACAAGGGCACCGGGGAGCTGTTTTTT
TRBV4-2,TRBJ2-1,NA,NA,CASSPGGTDFGINEQFF,TGTGCCAGCAGCCCCGGGGGTACTGATTTTGGAATCAATGAGCAGTTCTTC
TRBV30,TRBJ2-3,NA,NA,CAWSVLGADTQYF,TGTGCCTGGAGTGTACTGGGGGCTGATACGCAGTATTTT
TRBV6-1,TRBJ1-2,NA,TRBD1,CASSEFDRASYGYTF,TGTGCCAGCAGTGAATTTGACAGGGCGAGCTATGGCTACACCTTC
TRBV4-3,TRBJ1-2,few,NA,CASSQGWAERASGYTF,TGCGCCAGCAGCCAAGGGTGGGCGGAGAGGGCCTCTGGCTACACCTTC
TRBV28,TRBJ1-2,few,NA,CASSFQGYNYGYTF,TGTGCCAGCAGTTTTCAGGGGTATAACTATGGCTACACCTTC
TRBV7-6,TRBJ2-1,few,TRBD2,CASSLGASGSYEQFF,TGTGCCAGCAGCTTAGGGGCTAGCGGGAGCTATGAGCAGTTCTTC
TRBV6-6,TRBJ1-1,NA,NA,CASSYGQNTEAFF,TGTGCCAGCAGCTACGGACAGAACACTGAAGCTTTCTTT
TRBV29-1,TRBJ2-7,NA,TRBD2,CSVVGGRGYEQYF,TGCAGCGTTGTTGGCGGGAGGGGTTACGAGCAGTACTTC
TRBV27,TRBJ1-5,NA,NA,CASADRRSNQPQHF,TGTGCCAGCGCCGACAGAAGAAGCAATCAGCCCCAGCATTTT
TRBV7-2,TRBJ1-6,NA,TRBD1,CASSLADRVGYPLHF,TGTGCCAGCAGCTTAGCGGACAGGGTCGGGTACCCCCTCCACTTT
TRBV19,TRBJ2-7,NA,TRBD2,CASTDGTSGIYEQYF,TGTGCCAGTACAGACGGGACTAGCGGAATCTACGAGCAGTACTTC
TRBV6-2/TRBV6-3,TRBJ2-7,NA,NA,CASSSPPGIPPSYEQYF,TGTGCCAGCAGTAGCCCACCGGGGATCCCCCCCTCCTACGAGCAGTACTTC
TRBV12-3/TRBV12-4,TRBJ1-2,NA,NA,CASSLLDHRSF,TGTGCCAGCAGTTTGTTGGACCACAGGTCCTTC
TRBV7-9,TRBJ2-3,NA,TRBD2,CASSTRASGSRHTQYF,TGTGCCAGCAGCACCCGGGCTAGCGGGAGTAGACATACGCAGTATTTT
TRBV7-2,TRBJ1-6,NA,NA,CASSLGAGSGSPLHF,TGTGCCAGCAGCCTTGGGGCAGGGTCGGGTTCACCCCTCCACTTT
TRBV3-1/TRBV3-2,TRBJ1-2,NA,TRBD1,CASSQVAGGFGYTF,TGTGCCAGCAGCCAAGTCGCAGGGGGCTTTGGCTACACCTTC
TRBV28,TRBJ1-5,NA,NA,CASSADRFNQPQHF,TGTGCCAGCAGCGCCGATCGGTTTAATCAGCCCCAGCATTTT
TRBV11-1,TRBJ2-1,NA,NA,CASSLSQQGYNEQFF,TGTGCCAGCAGCTTGAGCCAACAGGGTTACAATGAGCAGTTCTTC
TRBV7-2,TRBJ2-7,NA,TRBD2,CASSLGGGLNTYEQYF,TGTGCCAGCAGCTTAGGCGGGGGGCTTAATACCTACGAGCAGTACTTC
TRBV25-1,TRBJ2-7,NA,NA,CATQGLAPYEQYF,TGTGCCACCCAAGGCCTAGCGCCCTACGAGCAGTACTTC
TRBV6-2/TRBV6-3,TRBJ1-1,NA,NA,CASSFGGEAFF,TGTGCCAGCAGTTTCGGGGGTGAAGCTTTCTTT
TRBV25-1,TRBJ1-2,NA,NA,CASSLGDGYTF,TGTGCCAGCAGTTTAGGGGATGGCTACACCTTC
TRBV3-1/TRBV3-2,TRBJ2-5,NA,TRBD2,CASSQVGGGSQETQYF,TGTGCCAGCAGCCAAGTAGGCGGGGGTTCCCAAGAGACCCAGTACTTC
TRBV27,TRBJ2-7,NA,NA,CASSSGGTYEQYF,TGTGCCAGCAGTTCGGGCGGGACCTACGAGCAGTACTTC